The T cell receptor beta chain described here comes from a study of chemoradiotherapy in HPV16-positive cancers. Clones were sequenced by immunoSEQ multiplex PCR, and TCRdb holds only the in-frame ones, with some missing. The sample gives 9,000 to 15,000 clones, 55% to 70% of which show up once; less than 20% is in the top ten. Trimming at V came to 1 base and at J to 7 bases, leaving 13 bases not matched to a gene. The germline CDR1 and CDR2 sequences are SGHNT and YENEEA. CDR3 length equals 17 residues. The V call is TRBV11-3, the J call TRBJ2-1; 7 bases are a match to TRBD2. Sampling was conducted from a patient who underwent chemoradiotherapy. The receptor was derived from a human donor with HPV-associated anogenital cancer. CDR3 DNA sequence: TGTGCCAGCAGCTTAGTAGCTAACCGGGGGGATGGAAATGAGCAGTTCTTC. This codes for CASSLVANRGDGNEQFF.